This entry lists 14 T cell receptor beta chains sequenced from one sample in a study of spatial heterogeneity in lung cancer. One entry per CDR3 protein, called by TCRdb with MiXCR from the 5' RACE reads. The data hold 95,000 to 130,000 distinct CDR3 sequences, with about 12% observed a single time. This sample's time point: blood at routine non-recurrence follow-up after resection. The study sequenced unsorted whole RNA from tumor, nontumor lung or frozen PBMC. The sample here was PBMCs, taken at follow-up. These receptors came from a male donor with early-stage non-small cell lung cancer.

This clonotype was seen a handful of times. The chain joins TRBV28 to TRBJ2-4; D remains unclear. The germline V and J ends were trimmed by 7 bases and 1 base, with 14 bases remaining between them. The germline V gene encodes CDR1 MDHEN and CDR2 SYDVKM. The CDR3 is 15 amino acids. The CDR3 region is CASMRLVGAKNIQYF. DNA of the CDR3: TGTGCCAGCATGCGGTTGGTCGGGGCCAAAAACATTCAGTACTTC.

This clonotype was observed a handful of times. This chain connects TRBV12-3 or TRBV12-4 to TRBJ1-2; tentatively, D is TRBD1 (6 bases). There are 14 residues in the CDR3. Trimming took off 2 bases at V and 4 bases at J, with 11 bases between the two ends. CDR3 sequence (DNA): TGTGCCAGCAGTTTAAACAGGGCCGGCTATGGCTACACCTTC. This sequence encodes CASSLNRAGYGYTF.

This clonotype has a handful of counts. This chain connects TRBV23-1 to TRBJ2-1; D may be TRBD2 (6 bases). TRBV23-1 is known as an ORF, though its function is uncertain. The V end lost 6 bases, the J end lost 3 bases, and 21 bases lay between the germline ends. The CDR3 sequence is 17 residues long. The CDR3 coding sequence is TGCGCCAGCAGCCCAAAAGGAGGGGATCCCCACTACAATGAGCAGTTCTTC. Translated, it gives CASSPKGGDPHYNEQFF.

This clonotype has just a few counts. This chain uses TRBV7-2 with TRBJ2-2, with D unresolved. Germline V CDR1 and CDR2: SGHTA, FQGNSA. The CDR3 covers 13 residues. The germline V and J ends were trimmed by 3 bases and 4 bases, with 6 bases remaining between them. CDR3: CASSFRFTGELFF. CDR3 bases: TGTGCCAGCAGCTTTAGGTTCACCGGGGAGCTGTTTTTT.

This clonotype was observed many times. The CDR3 protein is CASKSGSGTGELFF. As DNA, the CDR3 is TGTGCCAGCAAATCTGGGTCAGGCACCGGGGAGCTGTTTTTT. The rearrangement links TRBV6-5 to TRBJ2-2; D gene ambiguous. V was trimmed by 7 bases and J by 4 bases, leaving 13 bases between them. Germline V gives CDR1 MNHEY, CDR2 SVGAGI. This CDR3 comprises 14 residues.

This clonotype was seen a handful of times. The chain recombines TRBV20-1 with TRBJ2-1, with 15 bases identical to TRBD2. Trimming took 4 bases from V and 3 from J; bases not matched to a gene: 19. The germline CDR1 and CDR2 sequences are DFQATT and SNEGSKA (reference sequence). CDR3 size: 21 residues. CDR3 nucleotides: TGCAGTGCTATCCACGCACGTGGGACTAGCGGGGGGAGCGGCCTCTACAATGAGCAGTTCTTC. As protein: CSAIHARGTSGGSGLYNEQFF.

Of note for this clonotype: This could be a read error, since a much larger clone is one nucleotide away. Written as DNA, the CDR3 is TGTGCCAGCAGCCCAGGACAGGGGGAAGATACGCAGTATTTT. Amino acids: CASSPGQGEDTQYF. The J gene is TRBJ2-3, the V gene TRBV5-6; TRBD1 matches 10 bases. The CDR3 consists of 14 residues. The V segment lost 4 bases and the J segment 5 bases; nucleotides outside the gene matches: 4. Germline lookup yields CDR1 SGHDT and CDR2 YYEEEE.

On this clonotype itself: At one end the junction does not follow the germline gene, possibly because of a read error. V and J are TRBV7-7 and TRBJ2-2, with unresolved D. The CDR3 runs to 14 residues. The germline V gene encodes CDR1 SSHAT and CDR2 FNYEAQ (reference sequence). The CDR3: CASSLAPKTGELFF. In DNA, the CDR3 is TGTGCTAGCAGCTTAGCTCCGAAAACCGGGGAGCTGTTTTTT.

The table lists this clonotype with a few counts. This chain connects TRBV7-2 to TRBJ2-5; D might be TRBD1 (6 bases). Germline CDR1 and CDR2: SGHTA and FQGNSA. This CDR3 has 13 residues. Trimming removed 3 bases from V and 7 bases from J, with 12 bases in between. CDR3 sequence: CASSFGTMRTQYF. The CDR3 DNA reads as TGTGCCAGCAGCTTCGGGACAATGAGGACCCAGTACTTC.

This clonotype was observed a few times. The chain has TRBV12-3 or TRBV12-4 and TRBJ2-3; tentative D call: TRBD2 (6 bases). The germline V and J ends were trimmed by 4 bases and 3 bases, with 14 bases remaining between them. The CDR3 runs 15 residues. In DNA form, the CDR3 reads TGTGCCAGCAGTTCTCTGGCGGGGTATACAGATACGCAGTATTTT. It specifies CASSSLAGYTDTQYF.

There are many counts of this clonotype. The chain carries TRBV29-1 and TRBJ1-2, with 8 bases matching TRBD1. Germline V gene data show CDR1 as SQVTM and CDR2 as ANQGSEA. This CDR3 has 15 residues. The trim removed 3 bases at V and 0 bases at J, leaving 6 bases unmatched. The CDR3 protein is CSVEDREGTNYGYTF. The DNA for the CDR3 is TGCAGCGTTGAGGACAGGGAAGGGACTAACTATGGCTACACCTTC.

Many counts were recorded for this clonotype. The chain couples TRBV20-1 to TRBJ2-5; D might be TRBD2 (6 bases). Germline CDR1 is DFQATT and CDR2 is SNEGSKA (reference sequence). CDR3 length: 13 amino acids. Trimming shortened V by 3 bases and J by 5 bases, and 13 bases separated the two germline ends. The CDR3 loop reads CSASMPAGETQYF. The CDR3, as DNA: TGCAGTGCTAGTATGCCCGCGGGGGAGACCCAGTACTTC.

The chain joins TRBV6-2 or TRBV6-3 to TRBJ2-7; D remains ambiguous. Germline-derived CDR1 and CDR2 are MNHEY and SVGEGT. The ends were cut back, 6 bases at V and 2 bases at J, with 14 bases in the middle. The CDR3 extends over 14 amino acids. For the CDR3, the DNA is TGTGCCAGCAGGATGACATTGATGGCCTACGAGCAGTACTTC. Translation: CASRMTLMAYEQYF.

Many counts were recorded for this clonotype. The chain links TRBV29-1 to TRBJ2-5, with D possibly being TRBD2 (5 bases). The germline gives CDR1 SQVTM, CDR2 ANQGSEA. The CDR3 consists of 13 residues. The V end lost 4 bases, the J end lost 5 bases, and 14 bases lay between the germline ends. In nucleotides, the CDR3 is TGCAGCGTTGGGGCCCAGCGGCGGGAGACCCAGTACTTC. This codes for CSVGAQRRETQYF.